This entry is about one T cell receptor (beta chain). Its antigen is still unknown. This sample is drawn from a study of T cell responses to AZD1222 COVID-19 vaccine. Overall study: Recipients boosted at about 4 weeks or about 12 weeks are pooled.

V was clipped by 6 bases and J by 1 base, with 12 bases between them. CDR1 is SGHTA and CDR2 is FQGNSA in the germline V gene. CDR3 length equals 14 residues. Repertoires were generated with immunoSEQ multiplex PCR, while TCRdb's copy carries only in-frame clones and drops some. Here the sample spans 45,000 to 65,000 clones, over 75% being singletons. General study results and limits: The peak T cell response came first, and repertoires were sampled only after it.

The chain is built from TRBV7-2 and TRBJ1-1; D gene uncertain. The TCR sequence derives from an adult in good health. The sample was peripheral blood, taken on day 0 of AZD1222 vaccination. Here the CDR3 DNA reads TGTGCCAGCAGTCAAAGGTGGGGGAACACTGAAGCTTTCTTT. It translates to CASSQRWGNTEAFF.